What follows are 7 T cell receptor beta chains derived from one specimen sequenced in a study of CD8+ T cells in alopecia areata. Sequencing relied on a cDNA template that was reverse transcribed from extracted RNA. Some clones are missing from TCRdb's copy, which holds only in-frame ones; the method was immunoSEQ multiplex PCR. Of more than 100,000 clones in the sample, approximately 90% were seen once. As for treatment: oral pan-JAK inhibitor, 5-10 mg twice daily. Sequenced material: CD8+ T cells sorted from blood, taken at approximately week 31, from a patient treated with tofacitinib. The receptor source for this set is a human donor with alopecia areata.

This chain joins TRBV9 and TRBJ2-1; the D gene could be TRBD1 or TRBD2 (5 bases each). The CDR3 covers 15 residues. Trimming took off 0 bases at V and 2 bases at J, with 9 bases between the two ends. Germline lookup yields CDR1 SGDLS and CDR2 YYNGEE. The CDR3 loop is CASSVGGETYNEQFF. The CDR3, as DNA: TGTGCCAGCAGCGTAGGAGGGGAGACCTACAATGAGCAGTTCTTC.

The rearrangement joins TRBV5-1 to TRBJ2-3; TRBD2 agrees at 14 bases. This CDR3 is built from 18 residues. V was pared by 0 bases and J by 2 bases, with 5 bases of the junction left unmatched. CDR1 and CDR2 (germline): SGHRS, YFSETQ. Here the CDR3 DNA reads TGCGCCAGCAGCTTGGAAGGGACTAGCGGGGGTCCCACAGATACGCAGTATTTT. Protein sequence: CASSLEGTSGGPTDTQYF. Together with reference TRBV5-1 and TRBJ2-3, the CDR3 gives the full variable domain: KAGVTQTPRYLIKTRGQQVTLSCSPISGHRSVSWYQQTPGQGLQFLFEYFSETQRNKGNFPGRFSGRQFSNSRSEMNVSTLELGDSALYLCASSLEGTSGGPTDTQYFGPGTRLTVL.

This chain joins TRBV12-2 and TRBJ1-5. TRBV12-2 is annotated as a pseudogene. The CDR3 totals 12 residues. The CDR3 here is CASRLRNQPQHF. The CDR3 DNA reads TGTGCAAGTCGCTTACGCAATCAGCCCCAGCATTTT.

This clone is categorized as medium-sized. This sequence joins TRBV9 and TRBJ1-1; possibly TRBD1 for D (5 bases). CDR3 size: 13 residues. V shed 3 bases and J shed 6 bases, with 12 bases lying between them. The germline V gene has CDR1 SGDLS and CDR2 YYNGEE. The CDR3, as DNA: TGTGCCAGCAGCGCAGGGATGAGGCCTGAAGCTTTCTTT. Its protein product is CASSAGMRPEAFF.

The gene calls are TRBV29-1 and TRBJ2-3; D unresolved. CDR3 length: 15 amino acids. The germline gives CDR1 SQVTM, CDR2 ANQGSEA. V was pared by 2 bases and J by 4 bases, with 16 bases between. The CDR3 bases are TGCAGCGTTGAATCCGGAGCCCTCTCGGCAGATACGCAGTATTTT. Translating gives CSVESGALSADTQYF.

V usage is TRBV27 and J usage is TRBJ1-5; no firm D call. V was pared by 6 bases and J by 1 base, with 10 bases between. Looked up from germline, CDR1 is MNHEY and CDR2 is SMNVEV (reference sequence). The CDR3 has 14 amino acids. CDR3 coding DNA: TGTGCCAGCAGCGCCCTCGACAGCAATCAGCCCCAGCATTTT. Protein sequence: CASSALDSNQPQHF.

This chain joins TRBV4-1 and TRBJ2-1, with 8 positions matching TRBD1. The CDR3 length is 16 residues. Germline V gene lookup returns CDR1 MGHRA and CDR2 YSYEKL. J was trimmed by 5 bases and V by 3 bases; bases with no gene match: 9. CDR3 nucleotide sequence: TGCGCCAGCAGCCATCCTAGGGACAGGCGGGACAATGAGCAGTTCTTC. As protein: CASSHPRDRRDNEQFF.